This TCR beta chain is from a study of cytotoxic CD8 clonotypes in ibrutinib-treated CLL. Study-wide background: Response was recorded as partial in roughly 25 patients and complete in 2; at median around 68 months, around 14 remained remitted and about twelve had progressed.

In its sample, this clone was seen once. The method was immunoSEQ multiplex PCR; TCRdb's version includes in-frame clones alone and lacks a portion of them. The sample yields tens of thousands of clones, around 65% seen once. The source of this sequence is a human donor with chronic lymphocytic leukemia. The source material was PBMCs, sampled after 12 months of ibrutinib treatment.

The CDR3 loop is CASSLVGGEDGYTF. Written as DNA, the CDR3 is TGTGCCAGCAGCTTAGTTGGGGGGGAAGATGGCTACACCTTC. The chain recombines TRBV7-6 with TRBJ1-2; D perhaps matches TRBD1 (5 bases). Germline CDR1 is SGHVS and CDR2 is FNYEAQ. Deletions cut 1 base from V and 6 bases from J, with 12 bases between. CDR3 length: 14 amino acids.